This TCR beta chain appears in the sequencing data of a study of T-cell memory formation after mild COVID-19. TCRdb ran MiXCR on the 5' RACE reads and lists one entry per CDR3 protein. The table lists roughly 410,000 distinct CDR3 sequences, approximately 24% of them singletons, with around 9.5% in the top ten. CDR3 length: 17 amino acids. J was trimmed by 9 bases and V by 0 bases; bases with no gene match: 10. The germline CDR1 and CDR2 sequences are MNHEY and SVGAGI. The chain links TRBV6-5 to TRBJ1-6; 8 nucleotides align to TRBD1. This clonotype was obtained from an adult woman who had mild COVID-19 (a few samples of this study predate the infection). Cell type and time point are not known. Sequencing used PBMCs or a T cell subset sorted from them (not recorded which). The CDR3 region is CASSYSRAGGVGSPLHF. The DNA of the CDR3 is TGTGCCAGCAGTTACTCGAGGGCAGGGGGCGTCGGTTCACCCCTCCACTTT.